Detailed here is one T cell receptor beta chain. The data derive from a study of blood T cell repertoires in COVID-19. The CDR3 has 14 amino acids. The V end lost 0 bases, the J end lost 6 bases, and 10 bases lay between the germline ends. CDR1 WNHNN and CDR2 SYGVQD come from the germline V gene (reference sequence). This table comes from immunoSEQ multiplex PCR, and its TCRdb copy is limited to in-frame clones, with some not included. The sample comprises about 390,000 clones, around 87% of which are singletons, and about 2.3% rests with the top ten. Sequencing was performed on peripheral blood. This rearrangement joins TRBV10-1 to TRBJ2-3; D is ambiguous. The source is a woman aged 60 to 75 with COVID-19, enrolled during active disease. The CDR3, as DNA: TGCGCCAGCAGTGAGTCCCCCTCGGAGGATACGCAGTATTTT. Its translation: CASSESPSEDTQYF.